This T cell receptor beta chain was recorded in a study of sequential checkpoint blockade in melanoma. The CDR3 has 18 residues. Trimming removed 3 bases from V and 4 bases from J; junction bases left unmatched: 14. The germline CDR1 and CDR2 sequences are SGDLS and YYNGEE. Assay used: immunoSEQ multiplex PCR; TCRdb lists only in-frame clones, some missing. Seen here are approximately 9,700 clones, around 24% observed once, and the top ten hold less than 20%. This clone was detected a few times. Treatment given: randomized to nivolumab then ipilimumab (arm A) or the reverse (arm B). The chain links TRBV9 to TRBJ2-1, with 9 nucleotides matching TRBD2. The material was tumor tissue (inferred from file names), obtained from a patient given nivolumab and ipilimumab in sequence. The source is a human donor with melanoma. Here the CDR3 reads CASSEGFGGRGLYNEQFF. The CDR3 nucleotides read TGTGCCAGCAGCGAGGGTTTTGGCGGGAGGGGACTGTACAATGAGCAGTTCTTC.